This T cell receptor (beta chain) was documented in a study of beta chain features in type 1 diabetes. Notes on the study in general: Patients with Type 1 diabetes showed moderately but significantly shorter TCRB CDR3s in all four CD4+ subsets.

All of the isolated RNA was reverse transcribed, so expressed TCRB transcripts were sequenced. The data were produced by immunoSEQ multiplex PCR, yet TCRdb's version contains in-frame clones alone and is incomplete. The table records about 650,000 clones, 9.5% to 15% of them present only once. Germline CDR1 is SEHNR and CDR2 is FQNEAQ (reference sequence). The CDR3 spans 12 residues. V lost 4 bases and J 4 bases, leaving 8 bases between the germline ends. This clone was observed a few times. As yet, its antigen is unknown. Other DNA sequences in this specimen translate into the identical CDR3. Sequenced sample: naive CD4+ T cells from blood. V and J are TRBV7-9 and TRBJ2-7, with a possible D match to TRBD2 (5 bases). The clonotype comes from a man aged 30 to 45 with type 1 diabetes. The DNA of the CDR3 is TGTGCCAGCAGCTCCTCGGGGTACGAGCAGTACTTC. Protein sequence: CASSSSGYEQYF.